This T cell receptor beta chain comes out of a study of beta chain features in type 1 diabetes. Across the whole study: When patients were set against healthy donors, age, gender and cell yields were similar. Fewer than 110 million sorted cells were examined across all samples.

Findings of the study overall: It was not settled here whether HLA type affects TCRB rearrangement. TCRB repertoires of naive, central memory and Treg cells appeared more similar among patients than among healthy donors.

This clone was picked up a small number of times. Its target is not known. The isolated RNA, all of it, was reverse transcribed, so expressed TCRB transcripts were what got sequenced. TCRdb's copy holds only in-frame clones and misses some; the assay was immunoSEQ multiplex PCR. The table records 140,000 to 150,000 clones, about 10% of them present only once. The CDR3 extends over 16 amino acids. Germline lookup yields CDR1 SEHNR and CDR2 FQNEAQ (reference sequence). V dropped 5 bases and J dropped 4; count of bases not matched to a gene: 3. This receptor was obtained from a man between 18 and 35 years old in good health. The material sequenced was naive CD4+ T cells from blood. The chain couples TRBV7-9 to TRBJ2-1, with 15 bases that match TRBD2. CDR3 coding DNA: TGTGCCAGCAGCACCGGGACTAGCGGGGGGTACAATGAGCAGTTCTTC. Amino acids: CASSTGTSGGYNEQFF.